These T cell receptor beta chains were read from a single sample in a study of regulatory T cells in long-lasting Graves disease. TCRdb reanalysed the multiplex PCR reads using MiXCR and keeps one entry per CDR3 protein. This table has about 470,000 distinct CDR3 sequences, 15% appearing once. These sequences were also reported in another study, on T cells in Graves' hyperthyroidism and ophthalmopathy.

Specimen: peripheral blood mononuclear cells (PBMCs), collected at new diagnosis, from a patient treated with antithyroid drugs. The source is a woman in her thirties with Graves disease. CDR3s include the opening cysteine and the closing phenylalanine or tryptophan. A D gene is named only where the DNA matches it firmly. The size of a clone is reported for some rows only, either as once, few or many, or as a class for expanded clones.

>many|TRBV19|TRBJ2-7|.
TGTGCCAGTAGTACCCCCGGACAGCCGTTCTACGAGCAGTACTTC
CASSTPGQPFYEQYF
>.|TRBV27|TRBJ1-5|.
TGTGCCAGCAGTGAGACAGCCCAACGTTATAGCAATCAGCCCCAGCATTTT
CASSETAQRYSNQPQHF
>few|TRBV7-6|TRBJ2-3|.
TGTGCCAGCAGCTTAGGGACCCTAGATACGCAGTATTTT
CASSLGTLDTQYF
>many|TRBV2|TRBJ2-2|.
TGTGCCAGCACCGATAGGGGGACTGGCACCGGGGAGCTGTTTTTT
CASTDRGTGTGELFF
>.|TRBV9|TRBJ2-7|TRBD2
TGTGCCAGCAGCGCGGGGGGGGCAACCCGGGAGCAGTACTTC
CASSAGGATREQYF
>.|TRBV6-4|TRBJ2-1|TRBD2
TGTGCCAGCAGTGAGAGGGCGGGGGGACCCAATGAGCAGTTCTTC
CASSERAGGPNEQFF
>many|TRBV2|TRBJ2-7|.
TGTGCCAGCAACAACCGAGGAGGGACAGCCACCTACGAGCAGTACTTC
CASNNRGGTATYEQYF
>few|TRBV7-6|TRBJ2-7|.
TGTGCCAGCAGCTTATGCACCCTTGACAACTCCTACGAGCAGTACTTC
CASSLCTLDNSYEQYF
>.|TRBV7-3|TRBJ2-1|TRBD2
TGTGCCAGCAGCTTAACTAGCGGGAGCGTCACCTACAATGAGCAGTTCTTC
CASSLTSGSVTYNEQFF
>many|TRBV29-1|TRBJ2-3|TRBD2
TGCAGCGTTGAACCTAGCGGGAGCCCAGATACGCAGTATTTT
CSVEPSGSPDTQYF
>many|TRBV20-1|TRBJ2-7|.
TGCAGTGCTAGAGATCTGGGCCAGGGGGGCTACGAGCAGTACTTC
CSARDLGQGGYEQYF
>many|TRBV19|TRBJ2-3|TRBD2
TGTGCCACAAGCGGGGTCCCCGTGGATACGCAGTATTTT
CATSGVPVDTQYF
>many|TRBV18|TRBJ1-4|.
TGTGCCAGCTCTCCCGGGGTTGCAACTAATGAAAAACTGTTTTTT
CASSPGVATNEKLFF
>.|TRBV19|TRBJ2-1|TRBD2
TGTGCCAGTGACGGACTAGCGGGAGGGTACAATGAGCAGTTCTTC
CASDGLAGGYNEQFF
>many|TRBV11-3|TRBJ2-3|TRBD2
TGTGCCAGCAGCTTTTCCGGGACTAGCTTCACAGATACGCAGTATTTT
CASSFSGTSFTDTQYF
>few|TRBV5-5|TRBJ2-2|.
TGTGCCAGCAACTTGGCCTGGGGGAGTCGGCGGGAGCTGTTTTTT
CASNLAWGSRRELFF
>few|TRBV13|TRBJ1-6|TRBD1
TGTGCCAGCAGCGTCGACAGGGGAAATTCTTCACCCCTCCACTTT
CASSVDRGNSSPLHF
>few|TRBV11-2|TRBJ2-3|TRBD2
TGTGCCAGCAGCACTCCCACCCCGGGACTAGCGGGAGGAGGGAGCACAGATACGCAGTATTTT
CASSTPTPGLAGGGSTDTQYF
>many|TRBV20-1|TRBJ2-7|.
TGCAGTGCTAGAGTGGGGGAGCAGTACTTC
CSARVGEQYF
>many|TRBV2|TRBJ1-2|TRBD1
TGTGCCAGCAGCGACCGGACAGGTCTTGGCTACACCTTC
CASSDRTGLGYTF
>.|TRBV11-1|TRBJ1-4|.
TGTGCCAGCAGCTTGCAGGCAGGTGGGGCGAGTGAGGAAAAACTGTTTTTT
CASSLQAGGASEEKLFF
>many|TRBV9|TRBJ2-7|TRBD1
TGTGCCAGCAGCCCCCGGACAGGGAACTACGAGCAGTACTTC
CASSPRTGNYEQYF
>few|TRBV7-2|TRBJ1-5|.
TGTGCCAGCAGCTTAGCCGGGTGGGGGGCGAGGCAGCCCCAGCATTTT
CASSLAGWGARQPQHF
>.|TRBV6-2/TRBV6-3|TRBJ1-1|.
TGTGCCAGCAGTTACCCCAGCAGGAGAAGGACTGAAGCTTTCTTT
CASSYPSRRRTEAFF
>many|TRBV7-3|TRBJ2-1|.
TGTGCCAGCAGCTCGGAACCTGGTCCTGAGCAGTTCTTC
CASSSEPGPEQFF
>few|TRBV4-2|TRBJ1-1|.
TGTGCCAGCAGCCAGATTACAGGGTCAAACACTGAAGCTTTCTTT
CASSQITGSNTEAFF
>many|TRBV6-2/TRBV6-3|TRBJ2-7|TRBD1
TGTGCCAGCAGTTACCTAGGGTTCCAGGGGGACGAGCAGTACTTC
CASSYLGFQGDEQYF
>.|TRBV6-9|TRBJ1-6|.
TGTGCCAGCAGTTACTACCGGCGGGGGTCACCCCTCCACTTT
CASSYYRRGSPLHF
>many|TRBV11-2|TRBJ1-4|.
TGTGCCAGCAGCTTAGTCGGGAATGAAAAACTGTTTTTT
CASSLVGNEKLFF
>many|TRBV3-1|TRBJ2-2|.
TGTGCCAGCAGCCAGGCCCGAGGGCCTGACACCGGGGAGCTGTTTTTT
CASSQARGPDTGELFF
>many|TRBV12-5|TRBJ1-1|.
TGTGCTAGTGGTTTGGGGGTGGAGACTGAAGCTTTCTTT
CASGLGVETEAFF
>once|TRBV7-2|TRBJ2-1|.
TGTGCCAGCAGCCACGGGATCGCGAACAATGAGCAGTTCTTC
CASSHGIANNEQFF
>.|TRBV6-2/TRBV6-3|TRBJ2-5|TRBD1
TGTGCCAGCAGTTACCGGGACAGGGGCCAATGGGCCCAGTACTTC
CASSYRDRGQWAQYF
>few|TRBV14|TRBJ1-2|.
TGTGCCAGCAGCCCCCAAACGGGGGGCAGTGGGTATGGCTACACCTTC
CASSPQTGGSGYGYTF
>few|TRBV7-3|TRBJ1-1|.
TGTGCCAGCAGCCGCGGGGGGGTCGGGCTCCTTAACACTGAAGCTTTCTTT
CASSRGGVGLLNTEAFF
>many|TRBV12-3/TRBV12-4|TRBJ2-6|.
TGTGCCAGCAGTCCCCGTAGGTCTGGGGCCAACGTCCTGACTTTC
CASSPRRSGANVLTF
>many|TRBV13|TRBJ1-2|TRBD1
TGTGCCAGCAGCTTCCCAGGACAGGCAGCTAACTATGGCTACACCTTC
CASSFPGQAANYGYTF
>many|TRBV7-9|TRBJ2-3|TRBD2
TGTGCCAGCAGCTCAAGGGGGACTAGTGATACGCAGTATTTT
CASSSRGTSDTQYF
>many|TRBV6-1|TRBJ2-7|.
TGTGCCAGCAGTGGCCGTCCCAACTACGAGCAGTACTTC
CASSGRPNYEQYF
>many|TRBV5-1|TRBJ2-7|TRBD1
TGCGCCAGCAGTCCACTACAGGGGGTTATCGACGAGCAGTACTTC
CASSPLQGVIDEQYF
>.|TRBV15|TRBJ1-2|TRBD1
TGTGCCACCAGCAGGAGGGACAGGGGAGGTCAAGGCTACACCTTC
CATSRRDRGGQGYTF
>.|TRBV6-2/TRBV6-3|TRBJ2-5|.
TGTGCCAGCGGTTTAAAAGAGACCCAGTACTTC
CASGLKETQYF
>many|TRBV3-1|TRBJ1-2|.
TGTGCCAGCAAAAAGGGGCAGAACTATGGCTACACCTTC
CASKKGQNYGYTF
>.|TRBV20-1|TRBJ2-1|.
TGCAGTGCTAGAGAGTTAGGCTACTACAATGAGCAGTTCTTC
CSARELGYYNEQFF
>.|TRBV4-1|TRBJ2-3|.
TGCGCCAGCAGCCAAGAATGGGGATATGGTGGCTATACGCAGTATTTT
CASSQEWGYGGYTQYF
>many|TRBV5-1|TRBJ2-7|TRBD2
TGCGCCAGCAGCTTAACTAGGACTAGCGGATCCTCCTACGAGCAGTACTTC
CASSLTRTSGSSYEQYF
>.|TRBV19|TRBJ1-3|.
TGTGCCAGTAGTAAGACAGGAGTATGGAACACCATATATTTT
CASSKTGVWNTIYF
>many|TRBV30|TRBJ1-5|.
TGTGCCTGGAGTGCCGAGCGCGGTCAGCCCCAGCATTTT
CAWSAERGQPQHF
>many|TRBV28|TRBJ2-1|.
TGTGCCAGCAGCCCTTCCCCTAGGACAAGTTCCTACAATGAGCAGTTCTTC
CASSPSPRTSSYNEQFF
>many|TRBV27|TRBJ2-3|.
TGCGCCAGCAGCTTAAGCCGACAACCCACAGATACGCAGTATTTT
CASSLSRQPTDTQYF
>many|TRBV24-1|TRBJ2-1|.
TGTGCCACCAGTGACCCCGGACTGTACAATGAGCAGTTCTTC
CATSDPGLYNEQFF
>many|TRBV30|TRBJ1-1|TRBD1
TGTGCCTGGCGGACAGGACTGAACACTGAAGCTTTCTTT
CAWRTGLNTEAFF